These 11 T cell receptor beta chains share one sample of origin, sequenced in a study of response to subunit inactivated influenza vaccine. A single record per CDR3 protein comes from TCRdb applying MiXCR to the RT-PCR reads. The table lists approximately 300,000 distinct CDR3 sequences, around 22% of them singletons. The source was PBMCs from blood, collected less than 22 months after vaccination. These receptors came from a man aged 50 to 69 who received an inactivated influenza vaccine.

This chain joins TRBV15 and TRBJ2-7; TRBD1 matches at 8 bases. J lost 3 bases, V lost 3 bases, and 1 base had no gene match. Germline V gene lookup returns CDR1 LNHNV and CDR2 YYDKDF (reference sequence). The length of the CDR3 is 13 residues. CDR3 nucleotides: TGTGCCACCAGCAGGGACAGGGACTACGAGCAGTACTTC. This translates into CATSRDRDYEQYF.

This clonotype was counted only a few times. DNA of the CDR3: TGCGCCAGCAGCCAAGTGGGGCAGGGGATGCGGGGCTACACCTTC. Translating it yields CASSQVGQGMRGYTF. The genes are TRBV4-1 and TRBJ1-2, with D perhaps matching TRBD1 (6 bases). Per germline, CDR1 MGHRA and CDR2 YSYEKL. V lost 1 base and J lost 8, with 17 bases in between. CDR3 length: 15 amino acids.

This clonotype occurred a few times. The chain links TRBV12-3 or TRBV12-4 to TRBJ1-6; tentative D call: TRBD1 (6 bases). The CDR3 has 15 residues. The V gene lost 6 bases and the J gene lost 5 bases, with 14 bases spanning the gap. This CDR3 reads CASSRTEWDNSPLHF. The CDR3, as DNA: TGTGCCAGCAGCAGGACAGAATGGGATAATTCACCCCTCCACTTT.

This chain joins TRBV12-3 or TRBV12-4 and TRBJ2-5, with D maybe TRBD2 (5 bases). CDR3 length: 14 amino acids. V lost 2 bases to trimming and J lost 2 bases, with 9 bases between them. The CDR3 sequence is CASSLRERQETQYF. CDR3 bases: TGTGCCAGCAGTTTAAGGGAGAGACAAGAGACCCAGTACTTC.

The chain uses TRBV10-3 and TRBJ2-4; D tentatively fits TRBD1 or TRBD2 (6 bases each). CDR1 is ENHRY and CDR2 is SYGVKD in the germline V gene. The CDR3 contains 16 residues. V lost 3 bases to trimming and J lost 1 base, with 13 bases between them. CDR3 sequence (DNA): TGTGCCATCAGTGAAACGGGGGCTTTGGCCAAAAACATTCAGTACTTC. Its protein is CAISETGALAKNIQYF.

The rearrangement joins TRBV6-2 or TRBV6-3 to TRBJ2-1; D uncertain. This CDR3 is 13 amino acids long. Germline V lookup: CDR1 MNHEY, CDR2 SVGEGT. V was shortened by 5 bases and J by 6 bases, with 11 bases between the two germline ends. CDR3 nucleotide sequence: TGTGCCAGCAGTGGCCGGGCTAGCAATGAGCAGTTCTTC. Its protein is CASSGRASNEQFF.

This clonotype was observed at least ten times. The chain carries TRBV5-1 and TRBJ2-2, with 11 bases aligning to TRBD2. The CDR3 has 16 amino acids. Germline V lookup: CDR1 SGHRS, CDR2 YFSETQ. After removal of 1 base from V and 1 base from J, the junction contained 0 bases not matched to a gene. The CDR3 DNA reads TGCGCCAGCAGCTTGACTAGCGGGAGGAACACCGGGGAGCTGTTTTTT. Its protein is CASSLTSGRNTGELFF.

CDR3 protein: CASSQDRTMNTGELFF. The CDR3 DNA is TGCGCCAGCAGCCAAGACAGGACAATGAACACCGGGGAGCTGTTTTTT. The genes are TRBV4-1 and TRBJ2-2; TRBD1 is a possible D gene (5 bases). The CDR3 is 16 amino acids. V was pared by 0 bases and J by 1 base, with 9 bases between. Germline V gene data show CDR1 as MGHRA and CDR2 as YSYEKL.

V usage is TRBV12-3 or TRBV12-4 and J usage is TRBJ1-4, with 10 positions matching TRBD1. This CDR3 comprises 14 residues. J was trimmed by 15 bases and V by 7 bases; bases with no gene match: 14. CDR3 loop: CASTTGTGDVALFF. The DNA for the CDR3 is TGTGCCAGCACCACAGGGACAGGGGATGTGGCCTTGTTTTTT.

The count of this clonotype is one. This chain connects TRBV4-2 to TRBJ2-7, with D hard to call. Trimming left V 1 base short and J 0 bases short, with 16 bases between. Germline CDR1 and CDR2: LGHNA and YNFKEQ. CDR3 length equals 17 residues. CDR3 residues: CASSQVGTGWSSYEQYF. The CDR3 bases are TGTGCCAGCAGCCAAGTCGGTACGGGTTGGAGCTCCTACGAGCAGTACTTC.

This clonotype showed up many times. The chain uses TRBV7-9 and TRBJ1-5; D gene unclear. Germline V lookup: CDR1 SEHNR, CDR2 FQNEAQ (reference sequence). The CDR3 runs 13 residues. Trimming pared 0 bases from V and 8 bases from J, leaving 8 bases between. For the CDR3, the DNA is TGTGCCAGCAGCTTAGCGGGAGAAGAGCCCCAGCATTTT. Amino acid sequence: CASSLAGEEPQHF.